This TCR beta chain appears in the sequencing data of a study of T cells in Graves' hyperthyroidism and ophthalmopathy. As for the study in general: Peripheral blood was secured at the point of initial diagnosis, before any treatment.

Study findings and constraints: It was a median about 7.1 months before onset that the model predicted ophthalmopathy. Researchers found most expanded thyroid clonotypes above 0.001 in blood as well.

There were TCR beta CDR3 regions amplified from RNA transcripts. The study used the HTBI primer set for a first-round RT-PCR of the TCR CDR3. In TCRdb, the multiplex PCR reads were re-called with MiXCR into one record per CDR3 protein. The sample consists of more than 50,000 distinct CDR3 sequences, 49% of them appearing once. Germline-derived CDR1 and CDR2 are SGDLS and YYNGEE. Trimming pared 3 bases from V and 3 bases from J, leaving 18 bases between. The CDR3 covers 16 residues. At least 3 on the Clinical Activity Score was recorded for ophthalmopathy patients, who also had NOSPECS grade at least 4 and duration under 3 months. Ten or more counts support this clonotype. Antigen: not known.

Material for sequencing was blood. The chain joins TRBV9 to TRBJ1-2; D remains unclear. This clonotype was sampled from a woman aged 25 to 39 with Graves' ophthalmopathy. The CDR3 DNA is TGTGCCAGCAGCGCATCTGGGGTCCTTATCCACTATGGCTACACCTTC. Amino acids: CASSASGVLIHYGYTF.